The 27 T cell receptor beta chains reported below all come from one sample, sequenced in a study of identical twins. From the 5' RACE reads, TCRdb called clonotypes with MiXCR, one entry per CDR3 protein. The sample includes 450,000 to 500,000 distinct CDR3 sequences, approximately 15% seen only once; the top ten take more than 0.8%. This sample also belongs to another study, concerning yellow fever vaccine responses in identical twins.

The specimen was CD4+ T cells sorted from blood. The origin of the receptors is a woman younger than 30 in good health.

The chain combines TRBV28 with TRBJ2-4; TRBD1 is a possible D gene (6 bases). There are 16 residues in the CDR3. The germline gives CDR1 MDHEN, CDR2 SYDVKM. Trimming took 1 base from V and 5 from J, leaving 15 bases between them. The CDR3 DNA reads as TGTGCCAGCAGTTTATTTCGGACAGCGCAACAAAACATTCAGTACTTC. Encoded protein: CASSLFRTAQQNIQYF.

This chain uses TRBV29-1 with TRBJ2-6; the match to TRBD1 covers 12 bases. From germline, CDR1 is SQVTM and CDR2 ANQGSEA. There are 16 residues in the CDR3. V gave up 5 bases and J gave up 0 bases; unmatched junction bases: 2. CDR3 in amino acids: CSVWDRGHSGANVLTF. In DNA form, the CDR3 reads TGCAGCGTTTGGGACAGGGGGCACTCTGGGGCCAACGTCCTGACTTTC.

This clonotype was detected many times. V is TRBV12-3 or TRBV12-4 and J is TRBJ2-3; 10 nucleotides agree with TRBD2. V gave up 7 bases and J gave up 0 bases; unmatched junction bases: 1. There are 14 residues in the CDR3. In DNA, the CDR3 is TGTGCCAGCAAGACTAGCGGGAGCACAGATACGCAGTATTTT. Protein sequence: CASKTSGSTDTQYF.

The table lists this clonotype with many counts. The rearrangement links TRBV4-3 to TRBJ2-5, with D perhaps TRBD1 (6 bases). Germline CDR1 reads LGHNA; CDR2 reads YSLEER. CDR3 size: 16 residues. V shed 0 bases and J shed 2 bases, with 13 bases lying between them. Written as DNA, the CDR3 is TGCGCCAGCAGCCAAGATCTAGGGGGAGTTCAAGAGACCCAGTACTTC. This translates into CASSQDLGGVQETQYF.

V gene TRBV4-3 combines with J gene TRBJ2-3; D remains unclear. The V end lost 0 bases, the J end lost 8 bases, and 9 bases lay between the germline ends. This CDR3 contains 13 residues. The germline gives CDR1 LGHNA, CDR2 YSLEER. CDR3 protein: CASSQDLWSTQYF. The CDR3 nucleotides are TGCGCCAGCAGCCAAGATCTCTGGAGTACGCAGTATTTT.

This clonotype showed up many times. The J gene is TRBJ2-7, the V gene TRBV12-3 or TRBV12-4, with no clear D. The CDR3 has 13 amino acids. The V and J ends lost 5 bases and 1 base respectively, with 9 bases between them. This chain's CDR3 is CASSRRASYEQYF. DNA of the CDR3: TGTGCCAGCAGTAGACGGGCTTCCTACGAGCAGTACTTC.

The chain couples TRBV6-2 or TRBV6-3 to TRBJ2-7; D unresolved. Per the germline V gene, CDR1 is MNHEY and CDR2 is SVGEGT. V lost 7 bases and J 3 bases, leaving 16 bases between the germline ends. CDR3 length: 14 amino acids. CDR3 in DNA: TGTGCCAGCACCAAGGGTAGGTTCTACTACGAGCAGTACTTC. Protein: CASTKGRFYYEQYF.

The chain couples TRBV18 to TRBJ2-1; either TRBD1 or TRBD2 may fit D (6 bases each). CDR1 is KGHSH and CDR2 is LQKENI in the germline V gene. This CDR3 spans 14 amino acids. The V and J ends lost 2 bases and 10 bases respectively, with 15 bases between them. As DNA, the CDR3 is TGTGCCAGCTCACCAAGATCGGGGGCTGGGGAGCAGTTCTTC. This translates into CASSPRSGAGEQFF.

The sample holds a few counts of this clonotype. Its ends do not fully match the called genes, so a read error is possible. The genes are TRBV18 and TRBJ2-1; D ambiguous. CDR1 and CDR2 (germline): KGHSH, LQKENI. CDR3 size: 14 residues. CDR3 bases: TGTGCCAGCTCACCACCCAGGAAGTACAGTGAGCAGTTCTTC. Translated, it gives CASSPPRKYSEQFF.

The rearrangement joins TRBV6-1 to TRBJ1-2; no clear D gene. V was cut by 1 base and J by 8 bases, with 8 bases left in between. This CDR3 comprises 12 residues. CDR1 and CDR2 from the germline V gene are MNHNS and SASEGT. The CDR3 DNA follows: TGTGCCAGCAGTGAAGGGCCTGGGGGCTACACCTTC. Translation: CASSEGPGGYTF.

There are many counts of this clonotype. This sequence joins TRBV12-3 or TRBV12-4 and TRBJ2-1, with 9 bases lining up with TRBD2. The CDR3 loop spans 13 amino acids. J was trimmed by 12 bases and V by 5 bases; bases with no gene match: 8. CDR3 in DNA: TGTGCCAGCAGTCATAGCGGGGGCCGGATGCAGTTCTTC. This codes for CASSHSGGRMQFF.

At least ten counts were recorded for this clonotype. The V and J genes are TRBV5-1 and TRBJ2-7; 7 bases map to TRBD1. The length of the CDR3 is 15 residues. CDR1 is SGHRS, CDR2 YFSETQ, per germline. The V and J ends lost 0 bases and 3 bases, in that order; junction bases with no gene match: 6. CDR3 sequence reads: CASSLEPGGGYEQYF. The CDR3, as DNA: TGCGCCAGCAGCTTGGAACCAGGGGGTGGCTACGAGCAGTACTTC.

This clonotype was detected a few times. The CDR3 DNA is TGCAGCGCACTGGGACAAGCCTACAATGAGCAGTTCTTC. This gives the protein CSALGQAYNEQFF. The gene calls are TRBV29-1 and TRBJ2-1; weak D call: TRBD1 (6 bases). The CDR3 loop spans 13 amino acids. Germline V CDR1 and CDR2: SQVTM, ANQGSEA. Trimming left V 7 bases short and J 2 bases short, with 12 bases between.

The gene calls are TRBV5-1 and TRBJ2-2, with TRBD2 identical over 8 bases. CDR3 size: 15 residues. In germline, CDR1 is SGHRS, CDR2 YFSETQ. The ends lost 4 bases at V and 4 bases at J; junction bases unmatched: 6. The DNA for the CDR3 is TGCGCCAGCAGCGGGGGACTAGTATTCACCGGGGAGCTGTTTTTT. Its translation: CASSGGLVFTGELFF.

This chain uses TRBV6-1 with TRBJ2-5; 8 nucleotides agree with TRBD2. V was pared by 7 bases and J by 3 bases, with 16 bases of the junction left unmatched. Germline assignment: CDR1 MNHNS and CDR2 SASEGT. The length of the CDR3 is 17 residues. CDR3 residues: CASTDGGAAGVKETQYF. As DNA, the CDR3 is TGTGCCAGCACCGACGGGGGGGCTGCGGGGGTCAAAGAGACCCAGTACTTC.

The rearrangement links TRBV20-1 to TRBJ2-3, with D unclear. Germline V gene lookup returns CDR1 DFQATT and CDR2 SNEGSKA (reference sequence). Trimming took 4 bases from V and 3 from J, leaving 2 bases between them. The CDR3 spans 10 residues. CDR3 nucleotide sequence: TGCAGTGCTATAACAGATACGCAGTATTTT. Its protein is CSAITDTQYF.

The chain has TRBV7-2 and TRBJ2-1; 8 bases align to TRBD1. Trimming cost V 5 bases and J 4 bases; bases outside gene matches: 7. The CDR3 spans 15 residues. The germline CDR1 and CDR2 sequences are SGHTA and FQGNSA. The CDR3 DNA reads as TGTACCAGCAGCCCCAGACAGGGGTCGTACAATGAGCAGTTCTTC. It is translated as CTSSPRQGSYNEQFF.

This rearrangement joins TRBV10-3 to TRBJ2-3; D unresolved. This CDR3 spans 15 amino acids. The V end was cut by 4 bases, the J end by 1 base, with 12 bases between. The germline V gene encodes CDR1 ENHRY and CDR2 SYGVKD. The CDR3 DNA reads TGTGCCATCAGTGCCCAGCCCTTACGCACAGATACGCAGTATTTT. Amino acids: CAISAQPLRTDTQYF.

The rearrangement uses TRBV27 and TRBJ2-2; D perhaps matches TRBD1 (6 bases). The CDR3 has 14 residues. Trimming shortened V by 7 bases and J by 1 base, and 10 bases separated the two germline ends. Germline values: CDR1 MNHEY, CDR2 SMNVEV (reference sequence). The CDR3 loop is CASTGTKNTGELFF. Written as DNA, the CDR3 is TGTGCCAGCACCGGGACAAAGAACACCGGGGAGCTGTTTTTT.

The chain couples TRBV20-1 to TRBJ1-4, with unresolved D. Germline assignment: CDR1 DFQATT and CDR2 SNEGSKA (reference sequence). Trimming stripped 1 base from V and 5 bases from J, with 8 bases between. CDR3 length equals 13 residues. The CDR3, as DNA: TGCAGTGCTAGAGCGAGTACCAATGAAAAACTGTTTTTT. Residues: CSARASTNEKLFF.

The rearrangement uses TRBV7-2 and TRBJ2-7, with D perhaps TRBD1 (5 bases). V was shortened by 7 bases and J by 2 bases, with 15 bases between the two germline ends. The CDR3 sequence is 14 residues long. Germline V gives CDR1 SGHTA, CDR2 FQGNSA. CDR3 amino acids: CASKSGALTYEQYF. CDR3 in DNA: TGTGCCAGCAAAAGTGGGGCGCTTACCTACGAGCAGTACTTC.

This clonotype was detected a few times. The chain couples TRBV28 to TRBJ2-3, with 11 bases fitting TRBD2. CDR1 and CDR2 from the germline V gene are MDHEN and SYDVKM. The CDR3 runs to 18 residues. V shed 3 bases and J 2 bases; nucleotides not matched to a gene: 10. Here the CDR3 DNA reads TGTGCCAGCAGTTTCGTACAGGGGACTAGCGGATTCACAGATACGCAGTATTTT. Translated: CASSFVQGTSGFTDTQYF.

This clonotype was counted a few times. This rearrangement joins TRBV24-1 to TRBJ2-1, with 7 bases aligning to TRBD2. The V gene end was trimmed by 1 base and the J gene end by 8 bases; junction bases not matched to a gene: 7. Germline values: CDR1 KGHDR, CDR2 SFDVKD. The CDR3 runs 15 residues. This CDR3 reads CATSDFGLEGHEQFF. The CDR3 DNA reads TGTGCCACCAGTGATTTTGGACTAGAAGGGCATGAGCAGTTCTTC.

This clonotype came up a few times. The CDR3 sequence: CASSPPGGQRYEQYF. CDR3 nucleotides: TGTGCCAGCAGCCCTCCTGGGGGACAGAGATACGAGCAGTACTTC. The rearrangement uses TRBV11-2 and TRBJ2-7, with 7 bases that match TRBD1. CDR1 is SGHAT and CDR2 is FQNNGV in the germline V gene. V lost 5 bases to trimming and J lost 4 bases; unmatched junction nucleotides: 11. The CDR3 is made up of 15 amino acids.

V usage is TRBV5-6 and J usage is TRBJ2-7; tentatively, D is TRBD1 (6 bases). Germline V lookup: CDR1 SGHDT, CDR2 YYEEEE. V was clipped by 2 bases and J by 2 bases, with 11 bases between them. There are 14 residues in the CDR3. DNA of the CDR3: TGTGCCAGCAGCTTCCTGGACAGTACCTACGAGCAGTACTTC. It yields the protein CASSFLDSTYEQYF.

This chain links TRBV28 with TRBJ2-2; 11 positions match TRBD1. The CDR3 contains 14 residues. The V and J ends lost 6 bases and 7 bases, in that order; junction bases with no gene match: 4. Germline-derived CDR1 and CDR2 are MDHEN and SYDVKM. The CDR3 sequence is CASRDRGLGGELFF. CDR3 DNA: TGTGCCAGCAGGGACAGGGGGCTCGGCGGGGAGCTGTTTTTT.

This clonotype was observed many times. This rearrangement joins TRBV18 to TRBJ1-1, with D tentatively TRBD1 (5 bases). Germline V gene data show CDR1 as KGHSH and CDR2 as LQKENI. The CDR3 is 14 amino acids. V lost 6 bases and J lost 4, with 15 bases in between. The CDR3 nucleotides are TGTGCCAGCTCGGAAGATTCCGGGGGCACTGAAGCTTTCTTT. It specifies CASSEDSGGTEAFF.